This T cell receptor (beta chain) was sequenced in a study of graft-versus-host responses after intestinal transplantation. About the study: Anti-thymocyte globulin induction, then tacrolimus and steroids for around 3 years, went to all recipients. Study-wide results and limits: Where graft-donor T cell macrochimerism was present, patients had high graft-versus-host to host-versus-graft clonal ratios in allografts. GvH clones surfaced in recipient marrow, some emerging earlier in ileum or blood.

In this sample, this clone turned up once. Its target is unknown. Sequencing was performed with immunoSEQ multiplex PCR; in TCRdb, only in-frame clones are kept and a portion is missing. The data hold 75,000 to 100,000 clones, with over 80% observed a single time. Germline V gene sequence: CDR1 MNHNY, CDR2 SVGAGI (reference sequence). There are 14 residues in the CDR3. Unmatched junction bases numbered 7, after V lost 6 bases and J lost 5 bases. The source is a human donor who received an intestinal transplant. The rearrangement uses TRBV6-6 and TRBJ2-1; 7 bases align to TRBD1. The specimen comprised unstimulated CD8+ T cells sorted from spleen or lymph node cells, sampled before intestinal transplant. The CDR3 is CASSFFTGDNEQFF. The CDR3, as DNA: TGTGCCAGCAGCTTCTTCACAGGGGACAATGAGCAGTTCTTC.